A selection of T cell receptor beta chains follows, all from one sample in a study of tumor-infiltrating lymphocytes in oesophageal squamous cell carcinoma. In TCRdb, the PCR reads were re-called with MiXCR into one record per CDR3 protein. The sample contains some 6,200 distinct CDR3 sequences, 13% to 15% of which appear only once. The sample was normal esophageal tissue next to the tumor. The receptors derive from a male donor with esophageal squamous cell carcinoma. Both conserved end residues are part of each CDR3. D genes are given only for firm matches. Where a row states a size, it is once, few, many or the class of an expanded clone; other rows omit it.

len,v_gene,abundance,d_gene,j_gene,CDR3aa,CDR3nt
13,TRBV11-2,medium-sized,.,TRBJ2-1,CASSLALHNEQFF,TGTGCCAGCAGCTTAGCCCTCCACAATGAGCAGTTCTTC
14,TRBV20-1,.,.,TRBJ1-2,CSARVPGSVYGYTF,TGCAGTGCTAGAGTCCCAGGGAGCGTCTATGGCTACACCTTC
11,TRBV28,many,.,TRBJ1-1,CASRGRPEAFF,TGTGCCAGCAGGGGCCGGCCTGAAGCTTTCTTT
17,TRBV19,many,.,TRBJ2-4,CASSINGGAPSKNIQYF,TGTGCCAGTAGTATTAACGGGGGAGCCCCTTCCAAAAACATTCAGTACTTC
15,TRBV4-2,.,TRBD1,TRBJ1-2,CASSQPTGGGYGYTF,TGTGCCAGCAGCCAACCGACAGGGGGTGGCTATGGCTACACCTTC
15,TRBV4-1,few,.,TRBJ2-1,CASSQEGGAVNEQFF,TGTGCCAGCAGCCAAGAGGGGGGAGCGGTTAATGAGCAGTTCTTC
14,TRBV5-4,many,TRBD1,TRBJ2-7,CASSLQGAPYEQYF,TGTGCCAGCAGCTTGCAGGGGGCGCCTTACGAGCAGTACTTC
18,TRBV5-4,few,.,TRBJ1-6,CASSLGNAAAVSGSPLHF,TGTGCCAGCAGCTTGGGAAATGCGGCGGCCGTCAGCGGGTCACCCCTCCACTTT
12,TRBV7-6,medium-sized,.,TRBJ1-4,CASSLPGEKLFF,TGTGCCAGCAGCCTCCCCGGCGAAAAACTGTTTTTT
14,TRBV30,.,TRBD2,TRBJ2-1,CAWTKTSGGSEQFF,TGTGCCTGGACCAAGACTAGCGGGGGGAGTGAGCAGTTCTTC
14,TRBV28,.,TRBD1,TRBJ1-2,CASSSTGGGYGYTF,TGTGCCAGCAGTTCGACAGGGGGGGGCTATGGCTACACCTTC
16,TRBV11-3,many,.,TRBJ2-7,CASSGTAASRSSPLHF,TGTGCCAGCAGCGGGACCGCGGCCTCTCGTTCTTCACCCCTCCACTTC
18,TRBV7-2,medium-sized,TRBD2,TRBJ2-7,CASSLFHGGGLASYEQYF,TGTGCCAGCAGCTTATTCCATGGTGGGGGACTAGCTTCCTACGAGCAGTACTTC
15,TRBV10-3,many,.,TRBJ1-6,CAISDMGGSQSPLHF,TGTGCCATCAGTGATATGGGAGGGTCGCAGTCACCCCTCCACTTT
14,TRBV10-3,many,TRBD1,TRBJ2-7,CATQGDRGLGEQYF,TGTGCCACCCAGGGGGACAGGGGTCTCGGCGAGCAGTACTTC
12,TRBV6-1,medium-sized,.,TRBJ2-5,CASSESTETQYF,TGTGCCAGCAGTGAAAGTACGGAGACCCAGTACTTC
14,TRBV5-6,many,TRBD2,TRBJ2-3,CASSWRGATDTQYF,TGTGCCAGCAGCTGGCGGGGGGCCACAGATACGCAGTATTTT
19,TRBV6-1,many,TRBD2,TRBJ2-7,CASSVPSAGARNARYEQYF,TGTGCCAGCAGTGTCCCTTCAGCGGGGGCCCGTAACGCGAGATACGAGCAGTACTTC
16,TRBV4-2,.,TRBD2,TRBJ2-7,CASSQDGLAGGGEQYF,TGTGCCAGCAGCCAAGATGGACTAGCGGGGGGCGGGGAGCAGTACTTC
14,TRBV11-2,medium-sized,.,TRBJ2-1,CASSLAGWYDEQFF,TGTGCCAGCAGCCTGGCCGGGTGGTACGATGAGCAGTTCTTC
17,TRBV5-4,many,TRBD2,TRBJ2-5,CASSPIGLAGFQETQYF,TGTGCCAGCAGCCCCATCGGACTAGCGGGGTTCCAAGAGACCCAGTACTTC
12,TRBV6-1,many,.,TRBJ1-2,CASSGGVYGYTF,TGTGCCAGCAGTGGAGGGGTCTATGGCTACACCTTC
15,TRBV7-2,medium-sized,TRBD2,TRBJ2-7,CASSFRGGGLYEQYF,TGTGCCAGCAGCTTTCGGGGCGGGGGTCTCTACGAGCAGTACTTC
16,TRBV7-2,large,TRBD1,TRBJ2-3,CASSLQGQEIGDTQYF,TGTGCCAGCAGCTTACAGGGACAGGAGATAGGAGATACGCAGTATTTT
12,TRBV2,few,.,TRBJ1-5,CASSLGFQPQHF,TGTGCCAGCAGTCTGGGGTTTCAGCCCCAGCATTTT
15,TRBV7-9,large,TRBD1,TRBJ2-3,CASSLARDRGDTQYF,TGTGCCAGCAGCTTAGCCCGGGACAGGGGAGATACGCAGTATTTT
13,TRBV6-6,medium-sized,.,TRBJ1-1,CASSYRGRTEAFF,TGTGCCAGCAGTTACCGGGGCAGGACTGAAGCTTTCTTT
17,TRBV27,few,.,TRBJ2-1,CASSPGAGPSSYNEQFF,TGTGCCAGCAGTCCGGGAGCCGGGCCGAGCTCCTACAATGAGCAGTTCTTC
15,TRBV10-3,many,.,TRBJ2-7,CAISESGAGPYEQYF,TGTGCCATCAGTGAGTCTGGGGCAGGGCCCTACGAGCAGTACTTC
16,TRBV10-3,few,TRBD2,TRBJ2-7,CAISEIAGGSSNEQYF,TGTGCCATCAGTGAGATAGCGGGGGGGAGTTCCAATGAGCAGTACTTC
16,TRBV6-1,many,TRBD2,TRBJ2-7,CASSRDYRMDPREQYF,TGTGCCAGCAGTAGGGACTACAGGATGGATCCTCGAGAGCAGTACTTC
16,TRBV27,.,TRBD1,TRBJ2-7,CASSSNRGAGGYEQYF,TGTGCCAGCAGTTCTAACAGGGGGGCAGGGGGGTACGAGCAGTACTTC
13,TRBV19,few,.,TRBJ2-7,CASSMGNSYEQYF,TGTGCCAGTAGTATGGGCAACTCCTACGAGCAGTACTTC
12,TRBV28,many,.,TRBJ1-5,CASNTWGKPQHF,TGTGCCAGCAATACATGGGGAAAGCCCCAGCATTTT
12,TRBV6-1,many,.,TRBJ1-2,CASSDYAYGYTF,TGTGCCAGCAGCGATTATGCCTATGGCTACACCTTC
16,TRBV12-5,many,.,TRBJ1-1,CASGPGRGNGNTEAFF,TGTGCTAGTGGCCCTGGACGGGGAAACGGGAACACTGAAGCTTTCTTT
17,TRBV7-9,medium-sized,TRBD1,TRBJ2-5,CASSLAPFRTGGETQYF,TGTGCCAGCAGCTTAGCGCCTTTCCGGACAGGGGGAGAGACCCAGTACTTC
16,TRBV6-1,medium-sized,TRBD2,TRBJ2-1,CASSPGRGGDYNEQFF,TGTGCCAGCAGTCCAGGGCGGGGGGGGGACTACAATGAGCAGTTCTTC
15,TRBV7-2,medium-sized,.,TRBJ1-2,CASSLAPGASGGYTF,TGTGCCAGCAGCTTAGCGCCAGGGGCCTCGGGTGGCTACACCTTC
14,TRBV6-6,many,.,TRBJ1-1,CASSYGRQGPEAFF,TGTGCCAGCAGTTACGGAAGGCAAGGGCCTGAAGCTTTCTTT
15,TRBV28,many,TRBD1,TRBJ1-2,CASSLDDRGSYGYTF,TGTGCCAGCAGTTTGGACGACAGGGGGAGCTATGGCTACACCTTC
16,TRBV7-2,medium-sized,.,TRBJ2-7,CASSLVVDSAFYEQYF,TGTGCCAGCAGCTTAGTAGTGGACAGTGCCTTTTACGAGCAGTACTTC
17,TRBV12-3/TRBV12-4,many,TRBD1,TRBJ1-6,CASSFGTGSSNNSPLHF,TGTGCCAGCAGTTTTGGGACAGGGAGTTCTAATAATTCACCCCTCCACTTT
14,TRBV5-5,few,.,TRBJ1-1,CASSVDRARTEAFF,TGTGCCAGCAGCGTAGACAGAGCACGTACTGAAGCTTTCTTT
15,TRBV27,many,TRBD2,TRBJ2-7,CASSLSGLASYEQYF,TGTGCCAGCAGTTTATCGGGACTAGCGTCCTACGAGCAGTACTTC
15,TRBV7-2,medium-sized,.,TRBJ2-2,CASSLVGGAVGELFF,TGTGCCAGCAGCTTAGTAGGGGGGGCCGTCGGGGAGCTGTTTTTT
14,TRBV7-2,.,.,TRBJ1-2,CASSLEGRCYGYTF,TGTGCCAGCAGCTTAGAAGGAAGGTGCTATGGCTACACCTTC
14,TRBV4-1,.,.,TRBJ2-7,CASSPSETGREQYF,TGCGCCAGCAGCCCGTCGGAAACAGGGCGGGAGCAGTACTTC
14,TRBV10-3,many,TRBD2,TRBJ2-7,CASKSLAEGYEQYF,TGTGCCTCCAAATCCCTAGCGGAAGGCTACGAGCAGTACTTC
15,TRBV7-7,medium-sized,TRBD1,TRBJ2-7,CASSLRTGGWDEQYF,TGTGCTAGCAGCTTGAGGACAGGGGGGTGGGACGAGCAGTACTTC
14,TRBV11-1,many,.,TRBJ1-1,CASSFATVNTEAFF,TGTGCCAGCAGCTTCGCGACAGTGAACACTGAAGCTTTCTTT
15,TRBV11-2,many,.,TRBJ2-1,CASSLGRGTSTEQFF,TGTGCCAGCAGCTTAGGAAGGGGGACGAGCACTGAGCAGTTCTTC
13,TRBV25-1,medium-sized,.,TRBJ1-2,CASGRGGRYGYTF,TGTGCCAGCGGGAGGGGAGGGAGGTATGGCTACACCTTC
16,TRBV14,many,.,TRBJ2-3,CASSQTGGTSTDTQYF,TGTGCCAGCAGCCAAACCGGGGGGACAAGCACAGATACGCAGTATTTT
14,TRBV19,few,.,TRBJ2-2,CASSSGTWVGELFF,TGTGCCAGTAGTTCAGGGACCTGGGTAGGGGAGCTGTTTTTT
18,TRBV19,many,TRBD2,TRBJ2-5,CASSIVPNSGGYQETQYF,TGTGCCAGTAGTATAGTCCCTAATAGCGGGGGGTACCAAGAGACCCAGTACTTC
16,TRBV7-2,.,TRBD1,TRBJ2-1,CASSLGEGARYDEQFF,TGTGCCAGCAGCTTAGGTGAGGGGGCGAGGTACGATGAGCAGTTCTTC
15,TRBV24-1,many,TRBD1,TRBJ2-1,CATSDQGAPNNEQFF,TGTGCCACCAGTGATCAGGGGGCGCCTAACAATGAGCAGTTCTTC
17,TRBV11-3,few,.,TRBJ1-3,CASSLVGQTSSGNTIYF,TGTGCCAGCAGCTTAGTGGGCCAGACTAGCTCTGGAAACACCATATATTTT
14,TRBV19,many,.,TRBJ2-1,CASSTLGGRGEQFF,TGTGCCAGTAGTACTCTTGGTGGGCGGGGTGAGCAGTTCTTC